A selection of T cell receptor beta chains follows, all from one sample in a study of OX40 agonist ivuxolimab in advanced cancers. This table comes from immunoSEQ multiplex PCR, and its TCRdb copy is limited to in-frame clones, with some not included. The sample consists of about 83,000 clones, around 84% of them appearing once. Sample: CD4+ or CD8+ T cells sorted from blood, taken in a trial of the OX40 agonist ivuxolimab. The receptors stem from an adult with an advanced solid tumor such as melanoma, head and neck, liver or kidney cancer. Each CDR3 is given with its conserved first and last residue. A D gene is named only where the DNA matches it firmly. Some rows have no size entry. The others give once, few or many, or a class for an expanded clone.

v_gene	abundance	len	j_gene	d_gene	CDR3aa	CDR3nt
TRBV18	.	14	TRBJ2-5	.	CASSRTRSQETQYF	TGTGCCAGCTCTAGGACAAGGAGCCAAGAGACCCAGTACTTC
TRBV29-1	.	12	TRBJ2-1	.	CSVEELRNEQFF	TGCAGCGTTGAAGAACTCCGGAATGAGCAGTTCTTC
TRBV5-1	.	13	TRBJ1-1	.	CASSLEGGTEAFF	TGCGCCAGCAGCTTGGAGGGAGGCACTGAAGCTTTCTTT
TRBV5-1	.	13	TRBJ2-7	.	CASRSFSGYEQYF	TGCGCCAGCAGATCATTTTCCGGCTACGAGCAGTACTTC
TRBV4-2	.	14	TRBJ1-1	.	CASSQEADLGEAFF	TGTGCCAGCAGCCAAGAGGCTGACCTGGGGGAAGCTTTCTTT
TRBV5-1	.	14	TRBJ2-7	.	CASSFRARGAEQYF	TGCGCCAGCAGCTTCAGGGCCAGGGGGGCCGAGCAGTACTTC
TRBV15	few	16	TRBJ2-1	.	CATSRGGDPASNEQFF	TGTGCCACCAGCAGAGGGGGGGATCCGGCCAGCAATGAGCAGTTCTTC
TRBV21-1	.	17	TRBJ2-3	.	CASSKAEIARPPDTQYF	TGTGCCAGCAGCAAAGCGGAGATAGCCCGCCCCCCAGATACGCAGTATTTT
TRBV6-1	.	16	TRBJ2-3	TRBD2	CASSEVAGGPTDTQYF	TGTGCCAGCAGTGAAGTAGCGGGGGGGCCGACAGATACGCAGTATTTT
TRBV5-1	few	13	TRBJ1-1	.	CASSFGENTEAFF	TGCGCCAGCAGCTTTGGTGAGAACACTGAAGCTTTCTTT
TRBV6-6	.	15	TRBJ1-5	TRBD1	CASSSRTGNNQPQHF	TGTGCCAGCAGTTCCCGGACAGGGAACAATCAGCCCCAGCATTTT
TRBV5-5	few	15	TRBJ1-2	TRBD1	CASTRTGGPNYGYTF	TGTGCCAGCACCCGGACAGGGGGCCCTAACTATGGCTACACCTTC
TRBV5-1	.	15	TRBJ1-5	.	CASSLVPAGNQPQHF	TGCGCCAGCAGCTTGGTGCCTGCGGGCAATCAGCCCCAGCATTTT
TRBV29-1	.	15	TRBJ2-3	.	CSVEDRGRGTDTQYF	TGCAGCGTTGAAGATCGGGGGCGTGGCACAGATACGCAGTATTTT
TRBV19	.	13	TRBJ1-2	TRBD1	CASTIQGEYGYTF	TGTGCCAGTACCATCCAGGGGGAGTATGGCTACACCTTC
TRBV7-6	.	15	TRBJ2-1	.	CASSFDQGNYNEQFF	TGTGCCAGCAGCTTTGATCAGGGGAACTACAATGAGCAGTTCTTC
TRBV18	.	14	TRBJ1-3	TRBD1	CASTTGPSGNTIYF	TGTGCCAGCACGACAGGGCCCTCTGGAAACACCATATATTTT
TRBV7-2	.	15	TRBJ1-6	.	CASSLVRLGNSPLHF	TGTGCCAGCAGCCTAGTAAGGCTGGGTAATTCACCCCTCCACTTT
TRBV28	.	14	TRBJ2-2	.	CASWEGAGTGELFF	TGTGCCAGCTGGGAAGGGGCCGGGACCGGGGAGCTGTTTTTT
TRBV14	.	14	TRBJ2-7	TRBD2	CASSQAGGASEQYF	TGTGCCAGCAGCCAAGCCGGGGGGGCTTCGGAGCAGTACTTC
TRBV5-4	.	16	TRBJ2-4	TRBD2	CASSSGTSGAKNIQYF	TGTGCCAGCAGCTCCGGGACTAGCGGAGCCAAAAACATTCAGTACTTC
TRBV2	.	13	TRBJ2-3	.	CASSQGPTDTQYF	TGTGCCAGCAGCCAGGGACCCACAGATACGCAGTATTTT
TRBV28	.	15	TRBJ1-5	.	CASSLPGGSNQPQHF	TGTGCCAGCAGTTTGCCAGGCGGGAGCAATCAGCCCCAGCATTTT
TRBV12-5	.	16	TRBJ2-3	TRBD2	CASGLVNGGATDTQYF	TGTGCTAGTGGTTTGGTAAACGGGGGGGCGACAGATACGCAGTATTTT
TRBV30	once	13	TRBJ1-2	.	CAWNTQFYYGYTF	TGTGCCTGGAATACTCAGTTTTACTATGGCTACACCTTC
TRBV6-5	.	13	TRBJ1-1	TRBD1	CASSSRQGTEAFF	TGTGCCAGCAGTTCCAGACAGGGAACTGAAGCTTTCTTT
TRBV19	.	14	TRBJ1-4	.	CASSIGHNNEKLFF	TGTGCCAGTAGTATAGGGCACAATAATGAAAAACTGTTTTTT
TRBV5-6	.	16	TRBJ2-2	.	CASSSGTLSQTGELFF	TGTGCCAGCAGCTCAGGAACACTCTCCCAGACCGGGGAGCTGTTTTTT
TRBV28	.	15	TRBJ1-2	.	CASSSGRDGIYGYTF	TGTGCCAGCAGCTCCGGCCGGGACGGAATCTATGGCTACACCTTC
TRBV11-2	few	13	TRBJ1-1	.	CASTTHRGTEAFF	TGTGCCAGCACCACGCATCGGGGAACTGAAGCTTTCTTT
TRBV14	.	16	TRBJ1-4	.	CASSQLGRGENEKLFF	TGTGCCAGCAGCCAACTGGGGAGGGGAGAAAATGAAAAACTGTTTTTT
TRBV15	.	15	TRBJ1-2	.	CATSREGGAVYGYTF	TGTGCCACCAGCAGAGAGGGGGGGGCGGTCTATGGCTACACCTTC
TRBV7-2	.	19	TRBJ1-2	TRBD1	CASSLARGGGQGPNYGYTF	TGTGCCAGCAGCTTAGCGAGGGGAGGTGGACAGGGCCCTAACTATGGCTACACCTTC
TRBV5-3	.	9	TRBJ2-5	.	CARGETQYF	TGTGCCAGAGGAGAGACCCAGTACTTC
TRBV7-3	.	15	TRBJ1-1	.	CASSLDSARGTEAFF	TGTGCCAGCAGCCTAGACAGCGCCAGGGGCACTGAAGCTTTCTTT
TRBV2	.	12	TRBJ2-1	.	CASSVRGIEQFF	TGTGCCAGCAGTGTGCGGGGAATTGAGCAGTTCTTC
TRBV5-1	once	16	TRBJ2-5	TRBD2	CASSFFAGGPSETQYF	TGCGCCAGCAGCTTCTTCGCGGGGGGCCCTTCAGAGACCCAGTACTTC
TRBV5-1	.	16	TRBJ2-1	.	CASSLVGGVSYNEQFF	TGCGCCAGCAGCTTGGTTGGCGGGGTATCCTACAATGAGCAGTTCTTC
TRBV5-1	.	16	TRBJ1-4	.	CASSLAGRTTNEKLFF	TGCGCCAGCAGCTTGGCCGGACGGACAACTAATGAAAAACTGTTTTTT
TRBV5-1	.	17	TRBJ1-3	.	CASCERGQSSSGNTIYF	TGCGCCAGCTGTGAACGCGGACAGTCGAGCTCTGGAAACACCATATATTTT